This T cell receptor beta chain appears in the sequencing data of a study of cytomegalovirus exposure and HLA in healthy donors. PCR involved 60 Vbeta and 13 Jbeta primers. Profiled with immunoSEQ multiplex PCR; TCRdb holds only in-frame clones, not every one. The sample records around 270,000 clones, 80% being singletons. This clone was recorded a few times. Trimming removed 5 bases at V and 5 bases at J, with 12 bases between. CDR1 and CDR2 (germline): SGDLS, YYNGEE. This CDR3 contains 13 residues. This chain links TRBV9 with TRBJ2-3; D might be TRBD2 (5 bases). The source material was PBMCs. The sequence was obtained from a girl aged 2 to 10 in good health and CMV-seronegative. The CDR3 DNA follows: TGTGCCAGCAGAAGCGAGGCGGGAGATACGCAGTATTTT. The encoded protein is CASRSEAGDTQYF.